The source of this TCR beta chain is a study of CD8 T cells in Susac syndrome. V lost 0 bases to trimming and J lost 2 bases; unmatched junction nucleotides: 13. Germline lookup yields CDR1 DFQATT and CDR2 SNEGSKA (reference sequence). This CDR3 is 17 amino acids long. RNA was extracted with the RNeasy kit, and a quantity of about 0.45 to 1 ug was reverse transcribed using random hexamers. The authors amplified TCR beta CDR3 across 54 Vbeta and 13 Jbeta using immunoSEQ multiplex PCR. A single record per CDR3 protein comes from TCRdb applying MiXCR to the immunoSEQ multiplex PCR reads. The profile shows more than 200,000 distinct CDR3 sequences, about 93% of them singletons. Study-wide results and limits: The study conceded that relatively few individuals underwent its TCR sequencing and HLA analysis.

As regards this clonotype: The antigen remains unidentified.

The gene calls are TRBV20-1 and TRBJ2-7; 7 nucleotides align to TRBD1. The origin of this receptor is a human donor with multiple sclerosis. The sample taken for sequencing was CD4+ T cells from PBMCs. CDR3 DNA: TGCAGTGCTAGAGACGTTACCGGGACAGCGCACGCCTACGAGCAGTACTTC. This gives the protein CSARDVTGTAHAYEQYF.